Following are 14 T cell receptor beta chains from one sample sequenced in a study of blood T cells in healthy people across ages. Then a second PCR, running roughly 7 to 11 cycles, was carried out with a sample-barcoded 5' primer and a J-beta primer mix. A single record per CDR3 protein comes from TCRdb applying MiXCR to the 5' RACE reads. The sample consists of hundreds of thousands of distinct CDR3 sequences, more than 25% of them appearing once. Material: blood. The receptors were gathered from a woman of 80 years or more in good health.

This clonotype turned up a few times. This sequence may be a read error, since a much larger clone differs from it by one base. This sequence joins TRBV10-3 and TRBJ2-5; TRBD1 matches 7 bases. The ends lost 4 bases at V and 5 bases at J; junction bases unmatched: 10. The germline gives CDR1 ENHRY, CDR2 SYGVKD. CDR3 length equals 15 residues. CDR3 in DNA: TGTGCCATCAGTGGCACCTCGGGACAGAGGGAGACCCAGTACTTC. It yields the protein CAISGTSGQRETQYF.

A word on this clonotype: A much bigger clone sits one base away, suggesting this may be a read error. The chain has TRBV20-1 and TRBJ2-7, with 7 bases matching TRBD2. This CDR3 spans 14 amino acids. CDR1 is DFQATT, CDR2 SNEGSKA, per germline (reference sequence). The trim removed 4 bases at V and 7 bases at J, leaving 13 bases unmatched. In DNA, the CDR3 is TGCAGTGCTACCGGGGGGAACCCACGCAATGAGCAGTACTTC. Amino acid sequence: CSATGGNPRNEQYF.

This clonotype was seen more than once but under ten times. The V gene is TRBV4-2, the J gene TRBJ1-2; no clear D gene. Trimming left V 0 bases short and J 12 bases short, with 14 bases between. The CDR3 length is 13 residues. CDR1 and CDR2 from the germline V gene are LGHNA and YNFKEQ. The DNA of the CDR3 is TGTGCCAGCAGCCAAGATCGTATAGAGGCCCACACCTTC. It codes for CASSQDRIEAHTF.

Regarding this clonotype: Since a much larger clone is just one base distant, this may be a read error. The chain joins TRBV9 to TRBJ2-3, with D hard to call. The CDR3 has 14 residues. Germline V CDR1 and CDR2: SGDLS, YYNGEE. The CDR3 DNA follows: TGTGCCAGCAGCGTCGAACCGGGCACAGATGCGCAGTATTTT. Protein: CASSVEPGTDAQYF.

This clonotype turned up a few times. The V and J genes are TRBV20-1 and TRBJ2-2, with D possibly being TRBD1 (5 bases). CDR3 size: 13 residues. Trimming shortened V by 2 bases and J by 5 bases, and 9 bases separated the two germline ends. The V gene's germline CDR1 is DFQATT and CDR2 SNEGSKA (reference sequence). The CDR3 DNA reads TGCAGTGCTAGAAGGGGTGCAACCGGGGAGCTGTTTTTT. Encoded protein: CSARRGATGELFF.

This clonotype was found a few times. Given a much more abundant clone one base away, this may be a read error. The rearrangement links TRBV20-1 to TRBJ2-1; 9 bases line up with TRBD2. The germline gives CDR1 DFQATT, CDR2 SNEGSKA (reference sequence). The CDR3 runs 14 residues. V dropped 0 bases and J dropped 10; count of bases not matched to a gene: 7. DNA for the CDR3: TGCAGTGCTAGAGAGGAGCGGGGGGTAGAGGAGCAGTTCTTC. Amino acids: CSAREERGVEEQFF.

The table lists this clonotype with a few counts. This may be a read error: a much more frequent sequence differs by one nucleotide. This sequence joins TRBV11-2 and TRBJ2-7; D is uncertain. V dropped 3 bases and J dropped 7 bases, with 16 bases sitting between them. The CDR3 is 14 amino acids. Germline-derived CDR1 and CDR2 are SGHAT and FQNNGV. CDR3 loop: CASSLRHGVNEQYF. The DNA of the CDR3 is TGTGCCAGCAGCTTGCGGCACGGTGTCAATGAGCAGTACTTC.

This clonotype was recorded a few times. This chain joins TRBV20-1 and TRBJ2-7; weak D call: TRBD1 (5 bases). CDR1 is DFQATT and CDR2 is SNEGSKA in the germline V gene (reference sequence). The CDR3 is 13 amino acids. V lost 1 base, J lost 7 bases, and 14 bases lay in between. In DNA, the CDR3 is TGCAGTGCTAGAGGTCGCAGGGTAAATGAGCAGTACTTC. It is translated as CSARGRRVNEQYF.

As concerns this clonotype: A clone one base away is much larger, so this may be a read error. The chain employs TRBV27 and TRBJ2-7; no clear D. Trimming removed 6 bases from V and 4 bases from J, with 22 bases in between. Germline V gene data show CDR1 as MNHEY and CDR2 as SMNVEV (reference sequence). The CDR3 runs 16 residues. The CDR3 here is CASSPKGSLKGYEQYF. DNA for the CDR3: TGTGCCAGCAGCCCAAAGGGCAGTTTGAAGGGATACGAGCAGTACTTC.

With regard to this clonotype: A much larger clone differs from this one at a single base, so this may be a read error. The chain joins TRBV7-2 to TRBJ2-5; D remains ambiguous. The end of the DNA aligns better with TRBJ2-1, so the J call may be wrong. In germline, CDR1 is SGHTA, CDR2 FQGNSA. CDR3 length equals 12 residues. DNA of the CDR3: TGTGCCAGCAGCTTGAAGGCAGAGACCCAGTTCTTC. Protein product: CASSLKAETQFF.

This clonotype was seen only a few times. This chain connects TRBV20-1 to TRBJ1-5; 10 positions match TRBD1. The germline gives CDR1 DFQATT, CDR2 SNEGSKA (reference sequence). V gave up 1 base and J gave up 7 bases; unmatched junction bases: 7. This CDR3 is 15 amino acids long. DNA for the CDR3: TGCAGTGCTAGAGGCCCGGGACAGGGGTCCCAGCCCCAGCATTTT. Its protein product is CSARGPGQGSQPQHF.

This clonotype was seen at least ten times. The chain is built from TRBV20-1 and TRBJ1-6; possibly TRBD1 for D (5 bases). The CDR3 is made up of 13 amino acids. Trimming pared 1 base from V and 6 bases from J, leaving 7 bases between. Germline-derived CDR1 and CDR2 are DFQATT and SNEGSKA (reference sequence). The DNA of the CDR3 is TGCAGTGCTAGAGGTGGGGGTAATTCACCCCTCCACTTT. This codes for CSARGGGNSPLHF.

This clonotype was observed at least ten times. The chain employs TRBV20-1 and TRBJ2-5; TRBD1 is a possible D gene (5 bases). CDR3 length: 15 residues. CDR1 and CDR2 from the germline V gene are DFQATT and SNEGSKA (reference sequence). V lost 6 bases and J 4 bases, leaving 21 bases between the germline ends. CDR3 nucleotides: TGCAGTGCGTTGCCTACTGGCAGGGTTGTAGAGACCCAGTACTTC. Protein sequence: CSALPTGRVVETQYF.

This clonotype was seen at least ten times. The J gene is TRBJ2-3, the V gene TRBV12-3 or TRBV12-4; D perhaps matches TRBD2 (7 bases). CDR3 size: 14 residues. V shed 1 base and J shed 6 bases, with 11 bases lying between them. CDR3 in DNA: TGTGCCAGCAGTTTAGGAGGGGGGGATGATACGCAGTATTTT. Encoded protein: CASSLGGGDDTQYF.